Listed here are 2 T cell receptor beta chains from one sample, sequenced in a study of cytomegalovirus exposure and HLA in healthy donors. Amplification used 60 Vbeta primers and 13 Jbeta primers. Assay: immunoSEQ multiplex PCR; the TCRdb copy retains only in-frame clones and omits some. The table includes around 300,000 clones, about 90% detected once. Sequenced sample: PBMCs. The receptors come from a young woman in good health and CMV-seronegative.

The J gene is TRBJ1-1, the V gene TRBV11-2; a weak D match, TRBD1 (5 bases). The V end lost 1 base, the J end lost 9 bases, and 9 bases lay between the germline ends. Germline V gene data show CDR1 as SGHAT and CDR2 as FQNNGV. CDR3 size: 12 residues. CDR3 sequence: CASSLGGGKAFF. The DNA of the CDR3 is TGTGCCAGCAGCTTAGGGGGGGGTAAAGCTTTCTTT.

The chain is built from TRBV5-6 and TRBJ2-1, with a weak D call TRBD1 (5 bases). The CDR3 has 15 residues. Per the germline V gene, CDR1 is SGHDT and CDR2 is YYEEEE. The V and J ends lost 3 bases and 0 bases respectively, with 10 bases between them. CDR3 sequence: CASSSGLSSYNEQFF. CDR3 sequence (DNA): TGTGCCAGCAGCTCAGGGTTAAGCTCCTACAATGAGCAGTTCTTC.